The 18 T cell receptor beta chains presented below share a single source sample, sequenced in a study of T cell clonotyping in hematopoietic cell transplantation. Produced via immunoSEQ multiplex PCR; TCRdb's table is partial and in-frame only. The sample yields approximately 14,000 clones, about nine tenths seen once. The material was PBMCs, obtained 100 days after allogeneic stem cell transplant. The receptors were sampled from a male patient between 45 and 59 years old who had an allogeneic stem cell transplant from an unrelated donor, so T cells may come from the graft donor. Some clones in this sample may be carry-over from other donors' samples.

The rearrangement uses TRBV2 and TRBJ2-3; 8 positions match TRBD2. The CDR3 sequence is 15 residues long. J gave up 2 bases and V 7 bases, and 8 bases lay outside the gene matches. The V gene's germline CDR1 is SNHLY and CDR2 FYNNEI. The CDR3 nucleotides are TGTGCCAGCACTACGGGGGGGCCGTTCACAGATACGCAGTATTTT. Translation: CASTTGGPFTDTQYF.

The chain combines TRBV7-2 with TRBJ2-2, with D maybe TRBD1 (5 bases). The CDR3 has 19 residues. The germline V and J ends were trimmed by 5 bases and 0 bases, with 22 bases remaining between them. The germline CDR1 and CDR2 sequences are SGHTA and FQGNSA. CDR3 loop: CASSSRAVDSITNTGELFF. The CDR3, as DNA: TGTGCCAGCAGCAGCAGGGCGGTCGATAGCATAACGAACACCGGGGAGCTGTTTTTT.

This clone appeared a single time. V and J are TRBV7-6 and TRBJ2-7; D may match TRBD1 or TRBD2 (5 bases each). The V gene lost 5 bases and the J gene lost 3 bases, with 8 bases spanning the gap. Germline assignment: CDR1 SGHVS and CDR2 FNYEAQ. This CDR3 spans 12 amino acids. CDR3 in DNA: TGTGCCAGCAGCGGGGACGGCTACGAGCAGTACTTC. Its protein product is CASSGDGYEQYF.

This chain uses TRBV5-1 with TRBJ2-3; 11 bases fit TRBD2. This CDR3 spans 15 amino acids. J gave up 6 bases and V 4 bases, and 7 bases lay outside the gene matches. CDR1 is SGHRS and CDR2 is YFSETQ in the germline V gene. CDR3 sequence reads: CASSQGLADRDTQYF. The CDR3 coding sequence is TGCGCCAGCAGCCAGGGACTAGCGGATCGGGATACGCAGTATTTT.

The chain couples TRBV5-1 to TRBJ2-7; 7 bases fit TRBD1. CDR1 and CDR2 from the germline V gene are SGHRS and YFSETQ. The CDR3 loop spans 15 amino acids. V gave up 4 bases and J gave up 0 bases; unmatched junction bases: 7. The CDR3 coding sequence is TGCGCCAGCAGCCCGAGACAGGGATCCTCCTACGAGCAGTACTTC. Its translation: CASSPRQGSSYEQYF.

V and J are TRBV5-6 and TRBJ2-7, with unresolved D. The CDR3 is 12 amino acids. CDR1 SGHDT and CDR2 YYEEEE come from the germline V gene. Trimming stripped 2 bases from V and 4 bases from J, with 7 bases between. The CDR3 DNA is TGTGCCAGCAGCTTATATGAGTACGAGCAGTACTTC. Amino acids: CASSLYEYEQYF.

The chain links TRBV7-2 to TRBJ1-1; a weak D match, TRBD1 (5 bases). Germline V CDR1 and CDR2: SGHTA, FQGNSA. The CDR3 is 14 amino acids. The V end lost 5 bases, the J end lost 1 base, and 11 bases lay between the germline ends. CDR3 in DNA: TGTGCCAGCAGCATTACCGGGGCGAACACTGAAGCTTTCTTT. This gives the protein CASSITGANTEAFF.

By share, this clone counts as medium-sized. CDR3 region: CASSPGSGGAYNEQFF. The CDR3 region has the DNA TGTGCCAGCAGCCCCGGTAGCGGGGGGGCATACAATGAGCAGTTCTTC. The rearrangement links TRBV4-2 to TRBJ2-1, with 11 bases identical to TRBD2. The length of the CDR3 is 16 residues. CDR1 LGHNA and CDR2 YNFKEQ come from the germline V gene. Trimming at V came to 4 bases and at J to 4 bases, leaving 6 bases not matched to a gene.

The rearrangement joins TRBV14 to TRBJ2-1; D may match TRBD1 or TRBD2 (7 bases each). V shed 0 bases and J shed 6 bases, with 21 bases lying between them. Germline-derived CDR1 and CDR2 are SGHDN and FVKESK. This CDR3 has 18 residues. The CDR3: CASSQDLGGGSGGNEQFF. CDR3 nucleotides: TGTGCCAGCAGCCAAGATTTAGGGGGCGGGTCGGGGGGCAATGAGCAGTTCTTC.

V gene TRBV10-1 combines with J gene TRBJ2-7; D unresolved. CDR3 length: 12 amino acids. V lost 0 bases to trimming and J lost 5 bases, with 5 bases between them. Germline V gives CDR1 WNHNN, CDR2 SYGVQD (reference sequence). CDR3 loop: CASSESIHEQYF. The CDR3 DNA reads as TGCGCCAGCAGTGAGTCTATCCACGAGCAGTACTTC.

CDR3 region: CASSVALPGLAGEGTQYF. CDR3 in DNA: TGTGCCAGCAGCGTAGCCTTACCGGGACTAGCGGGAGAAGGTACGCAGTATTTT. The chain combines TRBV9 with TRBJ2-3; TRBD2 matches 14 bases. Germline lookup yields CDR1 SGDLS and CDR2 YYNGEE. The CDR3 spans 18 residues. Trimming cost V 0 bases and J 8 bases; bases outside gene matches: 11. Looking up the rest from reference TRBV9 and TRBJ2-3 gives the full variable domain: DSGVTQTPKHLITATGQRVTLRCSPRSGDLSVYWYQQSLDQGLQFLIQYYNGEERAKGNILERFSAQQFPDLHSELNLSSLELGDSALYFCASSVALPGLAGEGTQYFGPGTRLTVL.

The J gene is TRBJ2-1, the V gene TRBV30; unclear D gene. Trimming left V 4 bases short and J 10 bases short, with 20 bases between. CDR1 and CDR2 (germline): GTSNPN, SVGIG (reference sequence). CDR3 size: 14 residues. This CDR3 reads CAWMPDPTYREQFF. CDR3 DNA sequence: TGTGCCTGGATGCCGGACCCCACCTATAGGGAGCAGTTCTTC. The variable domain in full, completed from reference TRBV30 and TRBJ2-1, reads SQTIHQWPATLVQPVGSPLSLECTVEGTSNPNLYWYRQAAGRGLQLLFYSVGIGQISSEVPQNLSASRPQDRQFILSSKKLLLSDSGFYLCAWMPDPTYREQFFGPGTRLTVL.

The rearrangement joins TRBV27 to TRBJ2-7; D is ambiguous. V was cut by 2 bases and J by 2 bases, with 13 bases left in between. This CDR3 spans 15 amino acids. CDR1 and CDR2 from the germline V gene are MNHEY and SMNVEV (reference sequence). CDR3 nucleotides: TGTGCCAGCAGTTTAAGCCTAGGGCGCACCTACGAGCAGTACTTC. Residues: CASSLSLGRTYEQYF.

The chain uses TRBV6-5 and TRBJ2-1; D not resolved. Germline assignment: CDR1 MNHEY and CDR2 SVGAGI. Trimming stripped 2 bases from V and 0 bases from J, with 11 bases between. The CDR3 is 16 residues long. The CDR3 sequence: CASSYDVQSSYNEQFF. The CDR3 DNA reads TGTGCCAGCAGTTACGATGTGCAGAGCTCCTACAATGAGCAGTTCTTC.

The CDR3 loop reads CASSAIYEQYF. For the CDR3, the DNA is TGTGCCAGCAGTGCCATCTACGAGCAGTACTTC. The chain combines TRBV28 with TRBJ2-7; D gene unclear. CDR3 size: 11 residues. The V gene's germline CDR1 is MDHEN and CDR2 SYDVKM. V lost 5 bases and J 3 bases, leaving 5 bases between the germline ends. The variable domain in full, completed from reference TRBV28 and TRBJ2-7, reads DVKVTQSSRYLVKRTGEKVFLECVQDMDHENMFWYRQDPGLGLRLIYFSYDVKMKEKGDIPEGYSVSREKKERFSLILESASTNQTSMYLCASSAIYEQYFGPGTRLTVT.

The chain joins TRBV5-6 to TRBJ2-1; the D is unclear. This CDR3 region has 14 residues. Trimming removed 6 bases at V and 6 bases at J, with 16 bases between. Germline V gene lookup returns CDR1 SGHDT and CDR2 YYEEEE. CDR3 sequence (DNA): TGTGCCAGCATCGGGTGGGAATCCGTCAATGAGCAGTTCTTC. Its protein is CASIGWESVNEQFF.

The rearrangement uses TRBV5-1 and TRBJ1-2; weak D call: TRBD1 (5 bases). The CDR3 totals 14 residues. Trimming removed 3 bases from V and 5 bases from J, with 14 bases in between. Germline V gene data show CDR1 as SGHRS and CDR2 as YFSETQ. The CDR3 region has the DNA TGCGCCAGCAGCTCAGGGACGGCAGCTTATGGCTACACCTTC. Translated, it gives CASSSGTAAYGYTF.

The V call is TRBV6-5, the J call TRBJ2-2; no clear D gene. Trimming removed 6 bases from V and 2 bases from J, with 4 bases in between. Germline CDR1 reads MNHEY; CDR2 reads SVGAGI. The CDR3 consists of 12 residues. The CDR3 loop reads CASSYNTGELFF. In nucleotides, the CDR3 is TGTGCCAGCAGCTATAACACCGGGGAGCTGTTTTTT.